The sequence of this TCR beta chain was determined in a study of T cells in Graves' hyperthyroidism and ophthalmopathy. With V trimmed by 5 bases and J by 7 bases, 5 bases remained unmatched. The germline V gene has CDR1 DFQATT and CDR2 SNEGSKA (reference sequence). The CDR3 length is 12 residues. This clonotype was counted a few times. The investigators amplified TCR beta CDR3 regions from RNA transcripts. The TCR CDR3 first-round RT-PCR relied on the HTBI primer set. TCRdb re-called the multiplex PCR reads through MiXCR, storing one row per CDR3 protein. This sample has 600,000 to 850,000 distinct CDR3 sequences; roughly a sixth occur once, and the top ten carry approximately 15%.

The sample consisted of blood. This receptor was obtained from a woman between 50 and 59 years old with Graves' hyperthyroidism that later progressed to Graves' ophthalmopathy. The rearrangement uses TRBV20-1 and TRBJ1-1, with 9 bases that match TRBD1. In nucleotides, the CDR3 is TGCAGTGCTGCTGGACAGGGGCTTGAAGCTTTCTTT. Translation gives CSAAGQGLEAFF.